The source of this T cell receptor (beta chain) is a study of cytomegalovirus exposure and HLA in healthy donors. General observations from the study: Immune exposure information available was restricted to CMV serostatus. A reported reduction in N-insertions relative to the approximately 690-donor mean was seen in an Asian-associated ancestry cluster in a later analysis. An assumption of roughly uniform sequencing depth across donors underlay the presence/absence analyses.

For this clone: Its antigen remains unknown.

PCR employed 60 Vbeta and 13 Jbeta primers. Using immunoSEQ multiplex PCR, the repertoire was profiled, and TCRdb retains in-frame clones only, with some absent. The repertoire includes more than 140,000 clones, almost 80% of them detected once, and about 0.64% sits in the top ten. CDR3 length: 13 residues. In germline, CDR1 is MNHNY, CDR2 SVGAGI (reference sequence). V was cut by 3 bases and J by 1 base, with 4 bases left in between. The origin of this receptor is a male donor in good health and CMV-seronegative. The source material was PBMCs. J is TRBJ1-5 and V is TRBV6-6; D unresolved. The CDR3 spells CASSYGSNQPQHF. The CDR3 DNA sequence: TGTGCCAGCAGTTATGGCAGCAATCAGCCCCAGCATTTT.